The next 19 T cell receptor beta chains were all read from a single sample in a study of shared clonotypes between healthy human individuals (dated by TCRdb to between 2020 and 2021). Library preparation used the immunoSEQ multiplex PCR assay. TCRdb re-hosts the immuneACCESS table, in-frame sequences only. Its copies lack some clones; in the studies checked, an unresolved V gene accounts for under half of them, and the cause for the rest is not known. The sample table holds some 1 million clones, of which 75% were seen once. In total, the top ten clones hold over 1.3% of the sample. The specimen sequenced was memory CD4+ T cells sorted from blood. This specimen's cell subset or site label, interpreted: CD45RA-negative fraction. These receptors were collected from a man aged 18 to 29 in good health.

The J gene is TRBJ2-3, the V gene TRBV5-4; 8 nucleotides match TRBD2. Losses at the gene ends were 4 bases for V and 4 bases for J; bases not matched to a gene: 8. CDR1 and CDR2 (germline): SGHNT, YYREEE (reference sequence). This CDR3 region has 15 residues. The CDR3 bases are TGTGCCAGCAGCCCCAGCGGGAGCCCCGCAGATACGCAGTATTTT. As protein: CASSPSGSPADTQYF. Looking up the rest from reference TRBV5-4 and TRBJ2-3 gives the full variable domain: ETGVTQSPTHLIKTRGQQVTLRCSSQSGHNTVSWYQQALGQGPQFIFQYYREEENGRGNFPPRFSGLQFPNYSSELNVNALELDDSALYLCASSPSGSPADTQYFGPGTRLTVL.

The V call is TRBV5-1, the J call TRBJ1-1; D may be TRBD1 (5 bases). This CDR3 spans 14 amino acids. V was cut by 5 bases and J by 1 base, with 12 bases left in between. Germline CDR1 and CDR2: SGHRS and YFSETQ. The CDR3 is CASSQGTANTEAFF. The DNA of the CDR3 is TGCGCCAGCAGTCAAGGGACGGCGAACACTGAAGCTTTCTTT.

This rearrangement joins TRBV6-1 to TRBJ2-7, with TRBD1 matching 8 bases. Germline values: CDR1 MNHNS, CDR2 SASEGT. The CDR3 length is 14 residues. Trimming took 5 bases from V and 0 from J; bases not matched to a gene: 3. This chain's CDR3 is CASSWTGNSYEQYF. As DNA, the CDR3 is TGTGCCAGCAGTTGGACAGGGAACTCCTACGAGCAGTACTTC.

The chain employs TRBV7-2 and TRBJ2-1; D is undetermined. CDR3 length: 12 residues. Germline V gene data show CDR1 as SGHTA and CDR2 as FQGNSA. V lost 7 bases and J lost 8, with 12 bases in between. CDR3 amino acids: CASTFSAYEQFF. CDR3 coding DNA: TGTGCCAGCACCTTCAGTGCCTATGAGCAGTTCTTC.

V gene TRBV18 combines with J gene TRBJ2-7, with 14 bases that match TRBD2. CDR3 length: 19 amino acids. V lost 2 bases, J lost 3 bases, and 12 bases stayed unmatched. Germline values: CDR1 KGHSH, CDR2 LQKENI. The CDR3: CASSPAGLAGASGGYEQYF. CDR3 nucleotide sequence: TGTGCCAGCTCACCAGCGGGACTAGCGGGAGCCTCTGGGGGCTACGAGCAGTACTTC. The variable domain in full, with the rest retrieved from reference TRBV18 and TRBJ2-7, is NAGVMQNPRHLVRRRGQEARLRCSPMKGHSHVYWYRQLPEEGLKFMVYLQKENIIDESGMPKERFSAEFPKEGPSILRIQQVVRGDSAAYFCASSPAGLAGASGGYEQYFGPGTRLTVT.

In DNA form, the CDR3 reads TGTGCCAGCAGTGAAGCGTTCCTGGGCTCCTATAATTCACCCCTCCACTTT. Its translation: CASSEAFLGSYNSPLHF. The rearrangement joins TRBV6-1 to TRBJ1-6; D is uncertain. This CDR3 is 17 amino acids long. Germline-derived CDR1 and CDR2 are MNHNS and SASEGT. The V end was cut by 0 bases, the J end by 0 bases, with 9 bases between.

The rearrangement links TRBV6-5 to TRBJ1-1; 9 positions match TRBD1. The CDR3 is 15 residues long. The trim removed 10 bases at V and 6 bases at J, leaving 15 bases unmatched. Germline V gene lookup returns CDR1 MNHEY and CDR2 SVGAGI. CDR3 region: CANRAIQGARAEAFF. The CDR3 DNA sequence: TGTGCCAACAGAGCCATACAGGGGGCTCGCGCTGAAGCTTTCTTT.

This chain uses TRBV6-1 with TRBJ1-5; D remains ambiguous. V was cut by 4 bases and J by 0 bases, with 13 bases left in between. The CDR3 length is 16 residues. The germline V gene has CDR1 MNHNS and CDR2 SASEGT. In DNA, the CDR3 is TGTGCCAGCAGTGGGACGGGGATTTATAGCAATCAGCCCCAGCATTTT. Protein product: CASSGTGIYSNQPQHF.

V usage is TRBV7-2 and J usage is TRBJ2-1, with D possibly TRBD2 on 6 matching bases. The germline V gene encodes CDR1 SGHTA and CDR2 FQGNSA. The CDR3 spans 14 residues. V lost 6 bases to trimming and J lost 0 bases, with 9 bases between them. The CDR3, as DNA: TGTGCCAGCAGTAAGCGGGTCTCCTACAATGAGCAGTTCTTC. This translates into CASSKRVSYNEQFF.

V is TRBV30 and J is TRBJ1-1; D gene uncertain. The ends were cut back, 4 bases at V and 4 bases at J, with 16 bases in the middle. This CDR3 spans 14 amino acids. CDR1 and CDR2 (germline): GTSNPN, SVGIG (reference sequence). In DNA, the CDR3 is TGTGCCTGGACGAGGACCGGCCCTAGCACTGAAGCTTTCTTT. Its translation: CAWTRTGPSTEAFF.

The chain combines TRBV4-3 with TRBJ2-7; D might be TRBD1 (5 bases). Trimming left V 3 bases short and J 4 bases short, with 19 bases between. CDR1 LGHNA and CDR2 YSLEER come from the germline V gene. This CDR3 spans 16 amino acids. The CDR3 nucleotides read TGCGCCAGCAGCCAGGGGCCAGGATCGACCCCGTACGAGCAGTACTTC. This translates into CASSQGPGSTPYEQYF.

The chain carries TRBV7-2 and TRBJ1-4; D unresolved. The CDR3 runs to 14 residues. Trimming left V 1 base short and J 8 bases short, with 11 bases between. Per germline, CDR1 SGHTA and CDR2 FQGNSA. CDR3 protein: CASSLGFSMEKLFF. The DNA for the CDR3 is TGTGCCAGCAGCTTAGGTTTTTCAATGGAAAAACTGTTTTTT.

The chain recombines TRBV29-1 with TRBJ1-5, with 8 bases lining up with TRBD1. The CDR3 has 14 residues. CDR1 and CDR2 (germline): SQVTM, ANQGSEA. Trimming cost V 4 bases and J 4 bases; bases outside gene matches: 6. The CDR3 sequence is CSVGGQGRNQPQHF. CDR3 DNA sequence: TGCAGCGTTGGTGGACAGGGCCGAAATCAGCCCCAGCATTTT.

For the CDR3, the DNA is TGCAGCGTTGGGCCCACAGTGAACGAGCAGTATTTT. Translation: CSVGPTVNEQYF. The J gene is TRBJ2-3, the V gene TRBV29-1; D ambiguous. Germline CDR1 is SQVTM and CDR2 is ANQGSEA. With 4 bases removed from V and 11 bases from J, the gap between germline ends came to 16 bases. This CDR3 has 12 residues.

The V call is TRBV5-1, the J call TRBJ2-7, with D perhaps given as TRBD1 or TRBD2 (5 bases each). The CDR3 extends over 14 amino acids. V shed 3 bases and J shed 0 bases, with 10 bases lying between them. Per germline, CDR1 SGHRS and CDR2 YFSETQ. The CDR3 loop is CASSSAGTSYEQYF. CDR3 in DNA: TGCGCCAGCAGCTCTGCCGGGACCTCCTACGAGCAGTACTTC.

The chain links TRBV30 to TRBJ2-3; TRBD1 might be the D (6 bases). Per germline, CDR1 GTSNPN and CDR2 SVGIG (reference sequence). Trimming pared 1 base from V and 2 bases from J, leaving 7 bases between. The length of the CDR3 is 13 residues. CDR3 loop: CAWSGDNTDTQYF. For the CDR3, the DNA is TGTGCCTGGAGTGGGGACAACACAGATACGCAGTATTTT.

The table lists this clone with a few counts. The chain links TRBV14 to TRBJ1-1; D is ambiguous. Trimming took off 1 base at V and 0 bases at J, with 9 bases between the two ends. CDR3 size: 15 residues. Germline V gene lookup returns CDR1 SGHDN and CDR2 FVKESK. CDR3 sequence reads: CASSQGTFMNTEAFF. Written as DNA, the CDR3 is TGTGCCAGCAGCCAAGGAACGTTTATGAACACTGAAGCTTTCTTT.

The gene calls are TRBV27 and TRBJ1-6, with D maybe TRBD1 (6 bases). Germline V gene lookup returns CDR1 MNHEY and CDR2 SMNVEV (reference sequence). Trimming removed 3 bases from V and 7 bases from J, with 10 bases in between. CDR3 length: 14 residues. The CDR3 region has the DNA TGTGCCAGCAGTTTCTTCCAGGGGAATTCACCCCTCCACTTT. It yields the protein CASSFFQGNSPLHF.

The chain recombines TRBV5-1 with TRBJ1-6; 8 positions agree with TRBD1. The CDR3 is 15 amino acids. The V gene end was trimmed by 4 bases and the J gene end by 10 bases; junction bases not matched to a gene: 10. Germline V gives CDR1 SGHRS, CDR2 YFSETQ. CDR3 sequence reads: CASSPRTGLESPLHF. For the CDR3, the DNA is TGCGCCAGCAGCCCGAGGACAGGGTTAGAATCACCCCTCCACTTT.